This T cell receptor beta chain was sequenced for a study of cytomegalovirus exposure and HLA in healthy donors. Study results and caveats: The study recorded over 150 TCR beta chains that were cytomegalovirus-associated. V- and J-gene trimming of TCR beta was linked (in a later analysis) to a missense DCLRE1C variant.

The PCR contained 60 Vbeta and 13 Jbeta primers. How the authors handled the data: Unique TCR beta chains totaled roughly 79 million in a later count, with about 11 million of them shared. Generated by immunoSEQ multiplex PCR, the TCRdb table keeps only in-frame clones and is missing some. Clone size and V and J calls were adopted from that table, with D and trimming inferred from the DNA. The profile shows just under 150,000 clones, around 75% of them singletons. Comments on this clone: Antigen unknown.

Germline CDR1 and CDR2: MDHEN and SYDVKM. Trimming left V 2 bases short and J 6 bases short, with 8 bases between. The CDR3 runs to 13 residues. V is TRBV28 and J is TRBJ2-1; D is unclear. Material for sequencing was PBMCs. This TCR was sampled from a woman younger than 45 in good health and CMV-seronegative. The CDR3 protein is CASSLLQPNEQFF. The CDR3 DNA reads as TGTGCCAGCAGTTTACTACAGCCCAATGAGCAGTTCTTC.